The 21 T cell receptor beta chains in this list originate from one sample, sequenced in a study of Graves' ophthalmopathy and Graves' hyperthyroidism. Amplified material comprised TCR beta CDR3 regions derived from RNA transcripts. After a first-round RT-PCR with HTBI primers, a second-round multiplex PCR was run. MiXCR was run by TCRdb on the multiplex PCR reads, yielding one entry per CDR3 protein. The sample records 680,000 or so distinct CDR3 sequences, about a fifth being singletons. The sequenced sample consisted of peripheral blood. Receptors originate from a woman under 30 with stable Graves' hyperthyroidism. Some clones in this sample may be carry-over from other donors' samples.

V is TRBV27 and J is TRBJ1-1; maybe TRBD1 (6 bases). V was pared by 6 bases and J by 5 bases, with 16 bases between. CDR1 MNHEY and CDR2 SMNVEV come from the germline V gene (reference sequence). The CDR3 contains 14 residues. Here the CDR3 reads CASSWNSGVTEAFF. CDR3 nucleotides: TGTGCCAGCAGCTGGAATTCAGGGGTTACTGAAGCTTTCTTT.

This clonotype was recorded at least ten times. This chain uses TRBV6-5 with TRBJ2-7; no reliable D call. V dropped 5 bases and J dropped 0 bases, with 14 bases sitting between them. Per germline, CDR1 MNHEY and CDR2 SVGAGI. The CDR3 length is 15 residues. This CDR3 reads CASSPLLEHSYEQYF. The CDR3 region has the DNA TGTGCCAGCAGTCCTCTATTAGAACACTCCTACGAGCAGTACTTC.

This clonotype occurred many times. The gene calls are TRBV6-5 and TRBJ2-5; D call uncertain. Germline lookup yields CDR1 MNHEY and CDR2 SVGAGI. Trimming removed 4 bases from V and 6 bases from J, with 12 bases in between. The CDR3 extends over 13 amino acids. The CDR3 DNA sequence: TGTGCCAGCAGTTCCCCATCCAGGAAGACCCAGTACTTC. This sequence encodes CASSSPSRKTQYF.

The chain employs TRBV2 and TRBJ2-2; D gene ambiguous. From germline, CDR1 is SNHLY and CDR2 FYNNEI. Trimming removed 5 bases at V and 5 bases at J, with 6 bases between. The CDR3 length is 12 residues. CDR3 loop: CASSWETGELFF. DNA of the CDR3: TGTGCCAGCAGTTGGGAAACCGGGGAGCTGTTTTTT.

This clonotype was counted ten times or more. The rearrangement uses TRBV4-3 and TRBJ1-2; D is unresolved. Trimming stripped 0 bases from V and 2 bases from J, with 13 bases between. The CDR3 is made up of 16 amino acids. Looked up from germline, CDR1 is LGHNA and CDR2 is YSLEER. This CDR3 is CASSQEYARRNYGYTF. In DNA form, the CDR3 reads TGCGCCAGCAGCCAAGAGTATGCCCGACGAAACTATGGCTACACCTTC.

With regard to this clonotype: One junction end disagrees with the germline gene, perhaps due to a read error. The chain joins TRBV19 to TRBJ1-2; tentatively, D is TRBD1 (6 bases). In germline, CDR1 is LNHDA, CDR2 SQIVND (reference sequence). The CDR3 runs to 12 residues. The CDR3 DNA reads as TGTGCCAGTAGTTTGGGGGGCTATGGCTACGCCTTC. This sequence encodes CASSLGGYGYAF.

This clonotype was seen a few times. The rearrangement uses TRBV5-1 and TRBJ2-7, with TRBD2 identical over 7 bases. Unmatched junction bases numbered 10, after V lost 5 bases and J lost 2 bases. Germline loops: CDR1 SGHRS, CDR2 YFSETQ. The CDR3 consists of 15 residues. CDR3 in amino acids: CASSKGGRDTYEQYF. The CDR3 bases are TGCGCCAGCAGTAAGGGAGGGCGGGATACCTACGAGCAGTACTTC.

The chain uses TRBV28 and TRBJ1-3; TRBD1 aligns across 7 bases. V was pared by 1 base and J by 3 bases, with 6 bases of the junction left unmatched. The CDR3 is made up of 16 amino acids. Germline V gene sequence: CDR1 MDHEN, CDR2 SYDVKM. The CDR3 sequence is CASSLFPGGGGNTIYF. In DNA form, the CDR3 reads TGTGCCAGCAGTTTATTCCCAGGGGGAGGTGGAAACACCATATATTTT.

Many counts were recorded for this clonotype. In DNA, the CDR3 is TGTGCCAGCAGGCGCCCCGTACTAGCGGGCCCCTTAAAAGAGCAGTACTTC. Translating it yields CASRRPVLAGPLKEQYF. The rearrangement uses TRBV28 and TRBJ2-7; 9 bases line up with TRBD2. Looked up from germline, CDR1 is MDHEN and CDR2 is SYDVKM. There are 17 residues in the CDR3. Trimming removed 6 bases from V and 7 bases from J; junction bases left unmatched: 19.

The J gene is TRBJ2-7, the V gene TRBV20-1, with 9 positions matching TRBD1. The CDR3 contains 14 residues. With V trimmed by 7 bases and J by 4 bases, 11 bases remained unmatched. Germline CDR1 is DFQATT and CDR2 is SNEGSKA (reference sequence). CDR3 sequence reads: CSDTRMDRGYEQYF. The CDR3 DNA reads as TGCAGTGACACAAGAATGGACAGGGGATACGAGCAGTACTTC.

This clonotype was picked up many times. V usage is TRBV12-3 or TRBV12-4 and J usage is TRBJ2-5; no clear D gene. The CDR3 has 12 amino acids. V was cut by 4 bases and J by 5 bases, with 8 bases left in between. CDR3 protein: CASSSPEETQYF. The CDR3, as DNA: TGTGCCAGCAGTTCACCGGAGGAGACCCAGTACTTC.

This clonotype has a count of ten or more. The CDR3 sequence: CASSLGQAVNTEAFF. The CDR3 bases are TGTGCCAGCAGTTTGGGGCAGGCGGTGAACACTGAAGCTTTCTTT. The rearrangement uses TRBV6-5 and TRBJ1-1, with a weak D call TRBD1 (5 bases). The CDR3 runs to 15 residues. Trimming cost V 4 bases and J 0 bases, with 12 bases left between them. Per the germline V gene, CDR1 is MNHEY and CDR2 is SVGAGI.

This clonotype was seen repeatedly, ten times or more. This chain joins TRBV6-2 or TRBV6-3 and TRBJ2-7; no clear D gene. The CDR3 sequence is 13 residues long. The germline V and J ends were trimmed by 7 bases and 2 bases, with 12 bases remaining between them. The germline V gene encodes CDR1 MNHEY and CDR2 SVGEGT. The CDR3 here is CASTVGPTYEQYF. CDR3 coding DNA: TGTGCCAGCACGGTCGGACCCACCTACGAGCAGTACTTC.

This clonotype has at least ten counts. The chain couples TRBV2 to TRBJ1-6; D not certain. Germline values: CDR1 SNHLY, CDR2 FYNNEI. The CDR3 totals 15 residues. Trimming stripped 7 bases from V and 2 bases from J, with 12 bases between. The CDR3 is CASTSAQAYNSPLHF. Here the CDR3 DNA reads TGTGCCAGCACGTCGGCTCAGGCCTATAATTCACCCCTCCACTTT.

This clonotype was observed a few times. This CDR3 reads CASIPHPGPGVNTGELFF. In nucleotides, the CDR3 is TGTGCCAGCATCCCCCATCCTGGGCCGGGGGTCAACACCGGGGAGCTGTTTTTT. The rearrangement links TRBV6-2 or TRBV6-3 to TRBJ2-2, with D tentatively TRBD2 (6 bases). Per the germline V gene, CDR1 is MNHEY and CDR2 is SVGEGT. V lost 7 bases and J lost 2, with 23 bases in between. This CDR3 is built from 18 residues.

This clonotype was found many times. V usage is TRBV6-2 or TRBV6-3 and J usage is TRBJ2-7, with no clear D. Germline CDR1 is MNHEY and CDR2 is SVGEGT. The CDR3 runs 11 residues. Between the trimmed V and J ends, which lost 5 bases and 10 bases, there was a span of 12 bases. The CDR3 region has the DNA TGTGCCAGCAGTATCGAGCGCCACCAGTACTTC. Translating it yields CASSIERHQYF.

Many counts were recorded for this clonotype. The chain employs TRBV14 and TRBJ2-7, with D tentatively TRBD1 or TRBD2 (7 bases each). CDR3 size: 15 residues. V was pared by 4 bases and J by 4 bases, with 17 bases between. CDR1 and CDR2 (germline): SGHDN, FVKESK. DNA of the CDR3: TGTGCCAGCAGCCTCAGACAGGGAGGGGCATACGAGCAGTACTTC. Its protein is CASSLRQGGAYEQYF.

In this sample, this clonotype turned up once. The junction departs from germline at one end; a sequencing error may be responsible. The V and J genes are TRBV4-1 and TRBJ2-5; a possible D gene is TRBD2 (6 bases). CDR3 size: 13 residues. Germline lookup yields CDR1 MGHRA and CDR2 YSYEKL. The CDR3 is CASSQSGVETRYF. DNA of the CDR3: TGCGCCAGCAGCCAATCGGGGGTAGAGACCCGGTACTTC.

In its sample, this clonotype was seen many times. This chain uses TRBV7-9 with TRBJ2-5; 7 bases are shared with TRBD2. V gave up 4 bases and J gave up 2 bases; unmatched junction bases: 4. This CDR3 comprises 14 residues. Germline CDR1 is SEHNR and CDR2 is FQNEAQ (reference sequence). This chain's CDR3 is CASSWGGNQETQYF. Here the CDR3 DNA reads TGTGCCAGCAGCTGGGGGGGGAATCAAGAGACCCAGTACTTC.

The rearrangement joins TRBV28 to TRBJ2-7; TRBD2 agrees at 8 bases. Per the germline V gene, CDR1 is MDHEN and CDR2 is SYDVKM. Trimming cost V 7 bases and J 2 bases; bases outside gene matches: 10. CDR3 length equals 15 residues. Here the CDR3 DNA reads TGTGCCAGCACCTTCCGGCGGGGGGTCGCCTACGAGCAGTACTTC. This encodes CASTFRRGVAYEQYF.

This clonotype was seen ten or more times. The chain couples TRBV6-1 to TRBJ1-3; TRBD1 matches at 7 bases. With 2 bases clipped from V and 6 bases from J, the junction kept 4 bases outside the gene matches. The CDR3 totals 14 residues. CDR1 MNHNS and CDR2 SASEGT come from the germline V gene. CDR3 sequence (DNA): TGTGCCAGCAGTGAACCCGGACAGGCAAACACCATATATTTT. Translation: CASSEPGQANTIYF.